Sequencing of this T cell receptor (beta chain) was carried out in a study of cytomegalovirus exposure and HLA in healthy donors. Study at large: Genotyping showed roughly 81% of about 370 donors falling in the Caucasian-associated ancestry cluster. General observations from the study: Accurate predictions that matched the HLA-A and HLA-B alleles of most subjects were reportedly made from TCR beta sequences. Investigators reported more than 150 TCR beta chains as tied to cytomegalovirus. Researchers reported in a later analysis that a missense DCLRE1C variant was tied to TCR beta V- and J-gene trimming.

Primers for the PCR totalled 60 Vbeta and 13 Jbeta. Generated by immunoSEQ multiplex PCR, the TCRdb table keeps only in-frame clones and is missing some. This repertoire shows roughly 150,000 clones, over 60% found once; its top ten account for approximately 2%. CDR1 is SGHTA, CDR2 FQGTGA, per germline. V lost 5 bases to trimming and J lost 9 bases, with 11 bases between them. The CDR3 runs to 13 residues. This clone was seen more than once but under ten times. Its antigen remains unidentified. Sequencing was done on a sample of PBMCs. The J gene is TRBJ1-6, the V gene TRBV7-3, with a weak D call TRBD1 (6 bases). This TCR came from a man aged 35-49 years in good health and CMV-seronegative. The CDR3 sequence is CASSVVTGSPLHF. The CDR3 coding sequence is TGTGCCAGCAGCGTAGTGACAGGTTCACCCCTCCACTTT. Based on the CDR3 plus reference TRBV7-3 and TRBJ1-6, the full variable domain is GAGVSQTPSNKVTEKGKYVELRCDPISGHTALYWYRQSLGQGPEFLIYFQGTGAADDSGLPNDRFFAVRPEGSVSTLKIQRTERGDSAVYLCASSVVTGSPLHFGNGTRLTVT.